What follows are 2 T cell receptor beta chains derived from one specimen sequenced in a study of T-cell reconstitution after alpha-beta-depleted transplantation in children (dated by TCRdb to about 2016). Library construction relied on PCR. For sequencing, an Illumina HiSeq 2500 was employed. TCR libraries were prepared with molecular barcoding, using unique molecular identifiers to normalize TCRbeta repertoire quantification. Through fastp at Q25 and MiXCR, TCRdb rebuilt clones from the public reads, retaining in-frame beta chains. CDR3 protein sequences are deduplicated, and each keeps its most common genes and DNA. The table for this sample lists 95,000 to 150,000 distinct CDR3 sequences; under 25% of them were counted only once. Roughly a tenth of the sample is in the top ten clones. The sample's treatment or condition label is to be understood as: allogeneic hematopoietic cell transplantation with graft depleted of TCRalphabeta T cells and CD19 B cells.

The sample consisted of PBMCs, mostly from graft donor cells, taken 180 days after TCRalphabeta/CD19-depleted stem cell transplant. The origin of the receptors is a male patient aged 2-15 years who had a stem cell transplant for chronic granulomatous disease, so the T cells may come from the graft donor.

The V call is TRBV5-1, the J call TRBJ2-1; D is uncertain. Trimming took 0 bases from V and 6 from J, leaving 7 bases between them. The germline V gene has CDR1 SGHRS and CDR2 YFSETQ. This CDR3 contains 13 residues. This CDR3 is CASSLGLLNEQFF. The CDR3 DNA reads TGCGCCAGCAGCTTGGGGCTACTCAATGAGCAGTTCTTC.

At least ten counts were recorded for this clonotype. The CDR3 DNA reads as TGTGCCAGCAGCCCGGACTTTATTTCACCCCTCCACTTT. Translated: CASSPDFISPLHF. This chain links TRBV3-1 with TRBJ1-6; D not resolved. Deletions cut 4 bases from V and 9 bases from J, with 10 bases between. Germline values: CDR1 LGHDT, CDR2 YNNKEL (reference sequence). The CDR3 spans 13 residues.